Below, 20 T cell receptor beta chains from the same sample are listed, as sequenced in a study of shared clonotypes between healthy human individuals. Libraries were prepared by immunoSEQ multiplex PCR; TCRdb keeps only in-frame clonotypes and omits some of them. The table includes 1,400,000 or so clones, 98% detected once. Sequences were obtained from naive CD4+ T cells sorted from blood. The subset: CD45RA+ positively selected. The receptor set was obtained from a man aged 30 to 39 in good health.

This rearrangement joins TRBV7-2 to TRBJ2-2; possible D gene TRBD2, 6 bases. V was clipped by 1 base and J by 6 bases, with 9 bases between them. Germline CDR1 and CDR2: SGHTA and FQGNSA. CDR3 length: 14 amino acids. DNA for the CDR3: TGTGCCAGCAGCTTAGATAGGAGGGCCGGGGAGCTGTTTTTT. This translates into CASSLDRRAGELFF.

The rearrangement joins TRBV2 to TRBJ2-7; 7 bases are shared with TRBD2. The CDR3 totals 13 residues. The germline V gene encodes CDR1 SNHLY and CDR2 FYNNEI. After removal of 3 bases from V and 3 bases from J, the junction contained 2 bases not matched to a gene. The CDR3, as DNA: TGTGCCAGCAGTGACGGGGGGATCTACGAGCAGTACTTC. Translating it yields CASSDGGIYEQYF. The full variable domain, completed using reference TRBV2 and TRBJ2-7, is EPEVTQTPSHQVTQMGQEVILRCVPISNHLYFYWYRQILGQKVEFLVSFYNNEISEKSEIFDDQFSVERPDGSNFTLKIRSTKLEDSAMYFCASSDGGIYEQYFGPGTRLTVT.

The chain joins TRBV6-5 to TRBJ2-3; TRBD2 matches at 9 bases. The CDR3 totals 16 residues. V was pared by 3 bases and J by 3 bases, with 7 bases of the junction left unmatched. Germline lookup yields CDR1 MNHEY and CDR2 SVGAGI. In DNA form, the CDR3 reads TGTGCCAGCAGTTATTTAGCGGGAGTAAGGACAGATACGCAGTATTTT. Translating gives CASSYLAGVRTDTQYF.

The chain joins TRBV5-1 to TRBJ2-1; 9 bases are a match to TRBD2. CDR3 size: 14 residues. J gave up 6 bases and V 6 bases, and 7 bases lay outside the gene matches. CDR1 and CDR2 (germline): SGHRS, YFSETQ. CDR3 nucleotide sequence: TGCGCCAGCATTGAGACACTAGCGGGCAATGAGCAGTTCTTC. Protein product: CASIETLAGNEQFF.

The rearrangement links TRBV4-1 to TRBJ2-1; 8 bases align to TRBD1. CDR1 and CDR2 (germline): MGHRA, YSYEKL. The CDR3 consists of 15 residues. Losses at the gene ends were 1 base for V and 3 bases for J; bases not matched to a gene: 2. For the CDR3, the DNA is TGCGCCAGCAGCCAAGTGGACAGGGACTACAATGAGCAGTTCTTC. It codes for CASSQVDRDYNEQFF.

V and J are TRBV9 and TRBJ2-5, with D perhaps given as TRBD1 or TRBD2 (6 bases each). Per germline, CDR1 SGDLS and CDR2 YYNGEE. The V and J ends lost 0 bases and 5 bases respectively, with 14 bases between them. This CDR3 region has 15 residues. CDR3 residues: CASSVGAEGGETQYF. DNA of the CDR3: TGTGCCAGCAGCGTAGGAGCCGAGGGGGGTGAGACCCAGTACTTC.

CDR3 sequence reads: CAISEPTTSGTDTQYF. The CDR3 DNA is TGTGCCATCAGTGAGCCTACGACTAGCGGTACAGATACGCAGTATTTT. The rearrangement links TRBV10-3 to TRBJ2-3, with 9 bases fitting TRBD2. The V gene's germline CDR1 is ENHRY and CDR2 SYGVKD. CDR3 length: 16 residues. V dropped 2 bases and J dropped 3; count of bases not matched to a gene: 6.

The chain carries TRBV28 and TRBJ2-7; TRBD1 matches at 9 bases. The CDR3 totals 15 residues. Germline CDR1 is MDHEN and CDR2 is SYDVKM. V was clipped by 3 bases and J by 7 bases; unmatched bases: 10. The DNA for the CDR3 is TGTGCCAGCAGTTTGTATGGGACAGGGACGAGAGAGCAGTACTTC. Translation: CASSLYGTGTREQYF. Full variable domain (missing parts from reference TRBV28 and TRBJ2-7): DVKVTQSSRYLVKRTGEKVFLECVQDMDHENMFWYRQDPGLGLRLIYFSYDVKMKEKGDIPEGYSVSREKKERFSLILESASTNQTSMYLCASSLYGTGTREQYFGPGTRLTVT.

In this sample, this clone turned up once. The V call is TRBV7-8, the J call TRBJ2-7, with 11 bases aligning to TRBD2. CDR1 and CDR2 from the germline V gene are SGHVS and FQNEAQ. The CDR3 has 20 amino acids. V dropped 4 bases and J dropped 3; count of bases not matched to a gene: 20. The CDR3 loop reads CASSSRLAGSLHLGNYEQYF. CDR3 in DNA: TGTGCCAGCAGCTCCAGACTAGCGGGATCACTTCACTTGGGAAACTACGAGCAGTACTTC.

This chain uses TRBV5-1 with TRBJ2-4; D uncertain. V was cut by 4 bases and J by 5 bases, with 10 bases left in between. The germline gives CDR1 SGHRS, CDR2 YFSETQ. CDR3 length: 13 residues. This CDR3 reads CASSMITENIQYF. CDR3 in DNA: TGCGCCAGCAGCATGATCACTGAAAACATTCAGTACTTC. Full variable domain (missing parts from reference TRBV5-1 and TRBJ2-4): KAGVTQTPRYLIKTRGQQVTLSCSPISGHRSVSWYQQTPGQGLQFLFEYFSETQRNKGNFPGRFSGRQFSNSRSEMNVSTLELGDSALYLCASSMITENIQYFGAGTRLSVL.

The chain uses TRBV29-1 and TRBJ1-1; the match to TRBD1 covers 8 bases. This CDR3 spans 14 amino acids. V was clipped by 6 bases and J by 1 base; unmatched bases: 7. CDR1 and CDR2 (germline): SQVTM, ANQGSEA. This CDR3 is CSVRTGTGNTEAFF. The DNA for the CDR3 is TGCAGCGTCAGAACCGGGACAGGGAACACTGAAGCTTTCTTT.

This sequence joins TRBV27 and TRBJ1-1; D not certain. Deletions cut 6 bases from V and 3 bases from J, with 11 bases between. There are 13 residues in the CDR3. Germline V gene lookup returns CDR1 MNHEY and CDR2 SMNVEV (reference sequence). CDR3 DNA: TGTGCCAGCAGCCCTACAAGGTACACTGAAGCTTTCTTT. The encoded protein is CASSPTRYTEAFF.

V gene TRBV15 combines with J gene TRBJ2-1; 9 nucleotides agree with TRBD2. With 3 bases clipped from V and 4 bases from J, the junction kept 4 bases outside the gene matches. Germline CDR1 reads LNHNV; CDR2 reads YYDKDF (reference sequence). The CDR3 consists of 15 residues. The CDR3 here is CATSRRSGRYNEQFF. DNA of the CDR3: TGTGCCACCAGCAGGAGGAGCGGGAGGTACAATGAGCAGTTCTTC.

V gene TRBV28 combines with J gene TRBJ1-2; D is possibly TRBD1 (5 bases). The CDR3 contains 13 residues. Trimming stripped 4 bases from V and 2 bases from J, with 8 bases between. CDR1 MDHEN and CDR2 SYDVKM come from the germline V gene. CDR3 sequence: CASSWDLNYGYTF. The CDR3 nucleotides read TGTGCCAGCAGTTGGGACTTGAACTATGGCTACACCTTC.

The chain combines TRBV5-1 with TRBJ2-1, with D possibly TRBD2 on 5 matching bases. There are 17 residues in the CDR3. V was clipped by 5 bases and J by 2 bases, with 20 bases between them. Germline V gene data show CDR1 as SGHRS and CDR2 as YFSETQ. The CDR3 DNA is TGCGCCAGCAGTTTCGGAGTTAGAGGGAGAACCTACAATGAGCAGTTCTTC. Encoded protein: CASSFGVRGRTYNEQFF.

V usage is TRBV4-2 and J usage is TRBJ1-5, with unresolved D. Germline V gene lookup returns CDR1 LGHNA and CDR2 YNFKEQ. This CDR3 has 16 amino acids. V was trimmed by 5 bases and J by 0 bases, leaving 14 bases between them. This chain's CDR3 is CASSNLAADSNQPQHF. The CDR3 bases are TGTGCCAGCAGCAACTTAGCGGCGGATAGCAATCAGCCCCAGCATTTT.

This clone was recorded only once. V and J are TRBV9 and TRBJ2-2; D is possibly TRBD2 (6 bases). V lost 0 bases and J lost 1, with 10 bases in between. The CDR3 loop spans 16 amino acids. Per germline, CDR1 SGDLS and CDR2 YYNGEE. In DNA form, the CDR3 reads TGTGCCAGCAGCGTAGTGGTTAGCGGGAACACCGGGGAGCTGTTTTTT. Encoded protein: CASSVVVSGNTGELFF. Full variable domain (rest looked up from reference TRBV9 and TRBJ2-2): DSGVTQTPKHLITATGQRVTLRCSPRSGDLSVYWYQQSLDQGLQFLIQYYNGEERAKGNILERFSAQQFPDLHSELNLSSLELGDSALYFCASSVVVSGNTGELFFGEGSRLTVL.

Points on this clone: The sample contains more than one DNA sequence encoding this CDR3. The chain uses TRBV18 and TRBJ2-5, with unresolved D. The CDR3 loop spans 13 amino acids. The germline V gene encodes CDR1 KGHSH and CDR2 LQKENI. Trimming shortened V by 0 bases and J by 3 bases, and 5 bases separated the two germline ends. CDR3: CASSPPGKETQYF. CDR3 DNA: TGTGCCAGCTCACCACCTGGCAAAGAGACCCAGTACTTC.

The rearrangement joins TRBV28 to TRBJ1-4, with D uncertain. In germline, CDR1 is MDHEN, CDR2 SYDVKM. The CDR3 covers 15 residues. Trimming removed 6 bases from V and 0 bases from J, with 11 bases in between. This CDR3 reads CASRMLLATNEKLFF. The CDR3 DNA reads TGTGCCAGCAGGATGCTCCTTGCAACTAATGAAAAACTGTTTTTT.

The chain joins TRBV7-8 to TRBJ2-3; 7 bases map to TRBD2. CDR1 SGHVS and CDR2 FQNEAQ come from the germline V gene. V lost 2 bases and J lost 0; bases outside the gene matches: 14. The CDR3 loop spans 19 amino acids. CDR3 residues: CASSLKGGRAWLSTDTQYF. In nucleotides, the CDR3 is TGTGCCAGCAGCTTAAAAGGAGGGAGGGCCTGGTTGAGCACAGATACGCAGTATTTT.